This is a list of T cell receptor beta chains from one sample in a study of cytomegalovirus exposure and HLA in healthy donors. Some clones are missing from TCRdb's copy, which holds only in-frame ones; the method was immunoSEQ multiplex PCR. This sample has 200,000 or so clones; roughly 88% occur once, and the top ten carry 2.9%. Sequencing used PBMCs. The origin of the receptors is a woman aged 18 to 35 in good health and CMV-seronegative. CDR3s include the opening cysteine and the closing phenylalanine or tryptophan. The order of the fields is V gene, J gene, D gene, clone size, CDR3 DNA, CDR3 protein. A D gene is named only where the DNA matches it firmly. Clone size is shown for a subset of rows, as once, few, many or a class of expanded clone.

v_call: TRBV15; j_call: TRBJ1-5; d_call: NA; clone_size: few; cdr3_nt: TGTGCCACCCGAGACACAGGTTTGGGCAATCAGCCCCAGCATTTT; cdr3_aa: CATRDTGLGNQPQHF
v_call: TRBV28; j_call: TRBJ1-1; d_call: NA; clone_size: NA; cdr3_nt: TGTGCAGCGGGGAGGGACCTTAACACTGAAGCTTTCTTT; cdr3_aa: CAAGRDLNTEAFF
v_call: TRBV7-2; j_call: TRBJ2-5; d_call: TRBD1; clone_size: NA; cdr3_nt: TGTGCCAGCAGCTGGGGACAGGGACAAGAGACCCAGTACTTC; cdr3_aa: CASSWGQGQETQYF
v_call: TRBV27; j_call: TRBJ2-5; d_call: NA; clone_size: NA; cdr3_nt: TGTGCCAGCAGTAATATTGCGGGCGTTTCGGAGACCCAGTACTTC; cdr3_aa: CASSNIAGVSETQYF
v_call: TRBV19; j_call: TRBJ2-3; d_call: TRBD2; clone_size: NA; cdr3_nt: TGTGCCAGTAGTACCTTCCCAGTTAGCGGGACCACAGATACGCAGTATTTT; cdr3_aa: CASSTFPVSGTTDTQYF
v_call: TRBV19; j_call: TRBJ1-2; d_call: TRBD1; clone_size: NA; cdr3_nt: TGTGCCAGTAGTATGGGACAGGACTATGGCTACACCTTC; cdr3_aa: CASSMGQDYGYTF
v_call: TRBV29-1; j_call: TRBJ2-1; d_call: TRBD2; clone_size: NA; cdr3_nt: TGCAGCGTTCCAGCGGGAGCGAGCTCCTACAATGAGCAGTTCTTC; cdr3_aa: CSVPAGASSYNEQFF
v_call: TRBV11-2; j_call: TRBJ2-5; d_call: NA; clone_size: NA; cdr3_nt: TGTGCCAGCAGCTTAGCACAGGGCCAGGAGACCCAGTACTTC; cdr3_aa: CASSLAQGQETQYF
v_call: TRBV28; j_call: TRBJ2-3; d_call: TRBD1; clone_size: NA; cdr3_nt: TGTGCCAGCACTTCCGGACAGGCCTCAGATACGCAGTATTTT; cdr3_aa: CASTSGQASDTQYF
v_call: TRBV2; j_call: TRBJ2-7; d_call: TRBD2; clone_size: once; cdr3_nt: TGTGCCAGCAGCCCGACTAGCGGGAGACTCTACGAGCAGTACTTC; cdr3_aa: CASSPTSGRLYEQYF
v_call: TRBV13; j_call: TRBJ2-1; d_call: TRBD2; clone_size: NA; cdr3_nt: TGTGCCAGCAGCTTTCGGCTAGCGGGAGGCAATGAGCAGTTCTTC; cdr3_aa: CASSFRLAGGNEQFF
v_call: TRBV29-1; j_call: TRBJ1-5; d_call: NA; clone_size: few; cdr3_nt: TGCAGCGCTGCACAGGGCCTCAGTCAGCCCCAGCATTTT; cdr3_aa: CSAAQGLSQPQHF
v_call: TRBV25-1; j_call: TRBJ2-5; d_call: NA; clone_size: NA; cdr3_nt: TGTGCCAGCAGTGAAACCCTACGGGGTGAGACCCAGTACTTC; cdr3_aa: CASSETLRGETQYF
v_call: TRBV19; j_call: TRBJ2-3; d_call: TRBD1; clone_size: NA; cdr3_nt: TGTGCATCCTCCGGGACAGGGAGGTATACGCAGTATTTT; cdr3_aa: CASSGTGRYTQYF
v_call: TRBV28; j_call: TRBJ2-3; d_call: NA; clone_size: NA; cdr3_nt: TGTGCCAGCAGTAATCCGACCAGGGCGGATACGCAGTATTTT; cdr3_aa: CASSNPTRADTQYF
v_call: TRBV11-2; j_call: TRBJ1-1; d_call: NA; clone_size: NA; cdr3_nt: TGTGCCAGCAGCTTAGACAGGGTCGGCACTGAAGCTTTCTTT; cdr3_aa: CASSLDRVGTEAFF
v_call: TRBV27; j_call: TRBJ1-1; d_call: NA; clone_size: NA; cdr3_nt: TGTGCCAGCAGTTTTGGGGCGCGCACTGAAGCTTTCTTT; cdr3_aa: CASSFGARTEAFF
v_call: TRBV30; j_call: TRBJ1-1; d_call: NA; clone_size: NA; cdr3_nt: TGTGCCCAACTACAGGGCATGAACACTGAAGCTTTCTTT; cdr3_aa: CAQLQGMNTEAFF
v_call: TRBV7-2; j_call: TRBJ2-3; d_call: NA; clone_size: NA; cdr3_nt: TGTGCCAGCAGCTTAGTACGGTCTACTACAGATACGCAGTATTTT; cdr3_aa: CASSLVRSTTDTQYF
v_call: TRBV2; j_call: TRBJ2-5; d_call: TRBD1; clone_size: NA; cdr3_nt: TGTGCCAGCAGACTACCACGGGACAGGGGGGAGACCCAGTACTTC; cdr3_aa: CASRLPRDRGETQYF
v_call: TRBV4-1; j_call: TRBJ2-1; d_call: TRBD2; clone_size: NA; cdr3_nt: TGCGCCAGCAGCCAAGATAGGTCAGCGGGAGGGTACAATGAGCAGTTCTTC; cdr3_aa: CASSQDRSAGGYNEQFF
v_call: TRBV6-1; j_call: TRBJ2-7; d_call: TRBD1; clone_size: NA; cdr3_nt: TGTGCCAGCATTACGACAGGGAGCTCCTACGAGCAGTACTTC; cdr3_aa: CASITTGSSYEQYF
v_call: TRBV30; j_call: TRBJ1-1; d_call: TRBD1; clone_size: NA; cdr3_nt: TGTGCCTGGAGTGGCAGGGGGCGGCGAAGCACTGAAGCTTTCTTT; cdr3_aa: CAWSGRGRRSTEAFF
v_call: TRBV7-9; j_call: TRBJ1-2; d_call: NA; clone_size: once; cdr3_nt: TGTGCCAGCACAAGTGTGAAACAGTCTCCTAACTATGGCTACACCTTC; cdr3_aa: CASTSVKQSPNYGYTF
v_call: TRBV5-6; j_call: TRBJ1-1; d_call: TRBD1; clone_size: NA; cdr3_nt: TGTGCCAGCAGGCCCGGGACAGAAGTAGAAGCTTTCTTT; cdr3_aa: CASRPGTEVEAFF
v_call: TRBV7-9; j_call: TRBJ2-7; d_call: NA; clone_size: NA; cdr3_nt: TGTGCCAGCAGTCCCGGGACAATCTACGAGCAGTACTTC; cdr3_aa: CASSPGTIYEQYF
v_call: TRBV5-6; j_call: TRBJ2-2; d_call: NA; clone_size: once; cdr3_nt: TGTGCCAGCAGCTTGGAATTTTACGGGGCGAACACCGGGGAGCTGTTTTTT; cdr3_aa: CASSLEFYGANTGELFF
v_call: TRBV5-1; j_call: TRBJ2-7; d_call: TRBD2; clone_size: NA; cdr3_nt: TGCGCCAGCAGCTCCGAGGGACTAGCACGCGAGCAGTACTTC; cdr3_aa: CASSSEGLAREQYF
v_call: TRBV6-1; j_call: TRBJ2-7; d_call: TRBD1; clone_size: NA; cdr3_nt: TGTGCCAGCGTCGTTTTCGGACAGGCCACCTACGAGCAGTACTTC; cdr3_aa: CASVVFGQATYEQYF
v_call: TRBV2; j_call: TRBJ2-1; d_call: TRBD2; clone_size: NA; cdr3_nt: TGTGCCAGCAGTGGAATAGCGGGAGCGTGGGTGGATGAGCAGTTCTTC; cdr3_aa: CASSGIAGAWVDEQFF
v_call: TRBV2; j_call: TRBJ1-1; d_call: NA; clone_size: once; cdr3_nt: TGTGCCAGCAGTGTCGGGGGGCGTGAAACTGAAGCTTTCTTT; cdr3_aa: CASSVGGRETEAFF
v_call: TRBV11-1; j_call: TRBJ2-7; d_call: NA; clone_size: few; cdr3_nt: TGTGCCAGCAGCCCAACAGGATCCTACGAGCAGTACTTC; cdr3_aa: CASSPTGSYEQYF
v_call: TRBV11-2; j_call: TRBJ2-7; d_call: NA; clone_size: NA; cdr3_nt: TGTGCCAGCAGCTTAGTGTCTTACGAGCAGTACTTC; cdr3_aa: CASSLVSYEQYF
v_call: TRBV7-6; j_call: TRBJ2-3; d_call: TRBD2; clone_size: NA; cdr3_nt: TGTGCCAGCAGGGCTAGCGGGAGGGCCGGGGATACGCAGTATTTT; cdr3_aa: CASRASGRAGDTQYF
v_call: TRBV4-3; j_call: TRBJ2-1; d_call: TRBD2; clone_size: few; cdr3_nt: TGCGCCAGCAGCCAAAAAATAGCGGGAGGGCATGAGCAGTTCTTC; cdr3_aa: CASSQKIAGGHEQFF
v_call: TRBV18; j_call: TRBJ2-1; d_call: TRBD1; clone_size: NA; cdr3_nt: TGTGCCAGCTCACGAGGACAGGGGGCGCTTGAGCAGTTCTTC; cdr3_aa: CASSRGQGALEQFF
v_call: TRBV27; j_call: TRBJ2-3; d_call: NA; clone_size: NA; cdr3_nt: TGTGCCAGCAGTTTCGGCAGCGCGACAGATACGCAGTATTTT; cdr3_aa: CASSFGSATDTQYF
v_call: TRBV5-1; j_call: TRBJ2-7; d_call: TRBD2; clone_size: NA; cdr3_nt: TGCGCCAGCAGCTTGCGGGCTAGCGGTTTTGGAGAGCAGTACTTC; cdr3_aa: CASSLRASGFGEQYF
v_call: TRBV15; j_call: TRBJ2-7; d_call: TRBD2; clone_size: NA; cdr3_nt: TGTGCCACCAGCGTACTAGCGGGAGGGGCCCACGAGCAGTACTTC; cdr3_aa: CATSVLAGGAHEQYF
v_call: TRBV25-1; j_call: TRBJ2-7; d_call: NA; clone_size: few; cdr3_nt: TGTGCCAGCACGCCAGACGGGAACTACGAGCAGTACTTC; cdr3_aa: CASTPDGNYEQYF
v_call: TRBV6-5; j_call: TRBJ2-7; d_call: NA; clone_size: NA; cdr3_nt: TGTGCCAGCAGTCCCGGGACTGACTTCTACGAGCAGTACTTC; cdr3_aa: CASSPGTDFYEQYF
v_call: TRBV4-3; j_call: TRBJ2-1; d_call: TRBD2; clone_size: NA; cdr3_nt: TGCGCCAGCAGCCAGGGACTAGCGGGAGGGCCTGAACGAGTTGTTAATGAGCAGTTCTTC; cdr3_aa: CASSQGLAGGPERVVNEQFF
v_call: TRBV2; j_call: TRBJ2-1; d_call: NA; clone_size: NA; cdr3_nt: TGTGCCAGCAGTGATAGGGGGTGGGGGAATTACAATGAGCAGTTCTTC; cdr3_aa: CASSDRGWGNYNEQFF
v_call: TRBV5-4; j_call: TRBJ2-2; d_call: NA; clone_size: once; cdr3_nt: TGTGCCAGCAGCTCGGATCCGGGACAGAACACCGGGGAGCTGTTTTTT; cdr3_aa: CASSSDPGQNTGELFF
v_call: TRBV30; j_call: TRBJ1-2; d_call: NA; clone_size: few; cdr3_nt: TGTGCCTGGAAGTCGGTTGGCTACACCTTC; cdr3_aa: CAWKSVGYTF
v_call: TRBV21-1; j_call: TRBJ2-1; d_call: NA; clone_size: NA; cdr3_nt: TGTGCCAGCAGCGAGAGACTAGTCCTTAGACCTAATGAGCAGTTCTTC; cdr3_aa: CASSERLVLRPNEQFF
v_call: TRBV27; j_call: TRBJ2-7; d_call: NA; clone_size: NA; cdr3_nt: TGTGCCAGCAGTTTATCGTTCACACCAAACTACGAGCAGTACTTC; cdr3_aa: CASSLSFTPNYEQYF
v_call: TRBV11-2; j_call: TRBJ2-7; d_call: TRBD2; clone_size: NA; cdr3_nt: TGTGCCAGCAGCCCCGGGAGGGCCGGTTACGAGCAGTACTTC; cdr3_aa: CASSPGRAGYEQYF
v_call: TRBV2; j_call: TRBJ2-7; d_call: TRBD1; clone_size: NA; cdr3_nt: TGTGCCAGCAGAACCCAGTATGGGGACAGTCTGTTC; cdr3_aa: CASRTQYGDSLF
v_call: TRBV10-3; j_call: TRBJ2-6; d_call: NA; clone_size: NA; cdr3_nt: TGTGCCATCAGAGGGGACTCAGGGGCCAACGTCCTGACTTTC; cdr3_aa: CAIRGDSGANVLTF